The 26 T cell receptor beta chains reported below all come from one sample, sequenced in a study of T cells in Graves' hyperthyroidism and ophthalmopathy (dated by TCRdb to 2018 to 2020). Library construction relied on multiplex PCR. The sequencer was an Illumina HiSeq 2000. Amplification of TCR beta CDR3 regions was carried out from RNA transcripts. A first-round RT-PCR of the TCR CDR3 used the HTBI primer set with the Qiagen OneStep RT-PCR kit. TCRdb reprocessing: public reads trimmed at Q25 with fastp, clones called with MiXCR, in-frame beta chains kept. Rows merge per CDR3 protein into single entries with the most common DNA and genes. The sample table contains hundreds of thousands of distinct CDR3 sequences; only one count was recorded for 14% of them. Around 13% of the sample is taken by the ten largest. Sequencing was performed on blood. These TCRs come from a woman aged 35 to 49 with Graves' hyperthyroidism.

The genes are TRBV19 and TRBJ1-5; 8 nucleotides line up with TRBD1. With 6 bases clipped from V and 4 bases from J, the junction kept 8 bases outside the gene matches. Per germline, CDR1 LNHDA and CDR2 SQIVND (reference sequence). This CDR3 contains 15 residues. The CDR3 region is CASRAGQGRNQPQHF. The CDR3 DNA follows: TGTGCCAGTAGGGCAGGACAGGGTAGGAATCAGCCCCAGCATTTT.

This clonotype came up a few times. DNA for the CDR3: TGTGCCAGCAACGACCCTGGGACAGGGAAAGAGACCCAGTACTTC. Its translation is CASNDPGTGKETQYF. The gene calls are TRBV5-4 and TRBJ2-5; TRBD1 matches 9 bases. This CDR3 is built from 15 residues. Germline trimming cut 6 bases from V and 3 bases from J; bases unmatched to any gene: 9. CDR1 and CDR2 from the germline V gene are SGHNT and YYREEE (reference sequence).

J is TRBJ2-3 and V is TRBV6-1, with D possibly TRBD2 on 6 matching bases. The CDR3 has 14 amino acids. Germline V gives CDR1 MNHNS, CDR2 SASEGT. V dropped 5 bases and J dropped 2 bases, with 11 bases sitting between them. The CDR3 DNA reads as TGTGCCAGCAGTCCTCAGCGGGCCACAGATACGCAGTATTTT. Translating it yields CASSPQRATDTQYF.

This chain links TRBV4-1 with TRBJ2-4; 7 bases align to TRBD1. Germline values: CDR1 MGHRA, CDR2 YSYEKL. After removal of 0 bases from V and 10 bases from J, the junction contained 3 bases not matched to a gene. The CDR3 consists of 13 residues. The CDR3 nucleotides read TGCGCCAGCAGCCAAGACGGACAGGCGATTCAGTACTTC. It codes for CASSQDGQAIQYF.

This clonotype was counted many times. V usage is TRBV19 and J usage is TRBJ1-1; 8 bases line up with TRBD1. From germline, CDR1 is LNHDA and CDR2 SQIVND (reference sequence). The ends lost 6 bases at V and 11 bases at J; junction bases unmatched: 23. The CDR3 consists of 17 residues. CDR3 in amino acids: CASSLLAEGQAEQEAFF. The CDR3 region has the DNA TGTGCCAGTAGCCTCCTCGCCGAGGGACAGGCAGAGCAGGAGGCTTTCTTT. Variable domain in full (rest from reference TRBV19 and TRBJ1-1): DGGITQSPKYLFRKEGQNVTLSCEQNLNHDAMYWYRQDPGQGLRLIYYSQIVNDFQKGDIAEGYSVSREKKESFPLTVTSAQKNPTAFYLCASSLLAEGQAEQEAFFGQGTRLTVV.

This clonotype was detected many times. CDR3 loop: CASGPVLGEAFF. The CDR3 nucleotides read TGTGCTAGTGGTCCCGTCCTGGGAGAAGCTTTCTTT. The gene calls are TRBV12-5 and TRBJ1-1; D remains unclear. Trimming took off 5 bases at V and 8 bases at J, with 12 bases between the two ends. CDR1 is LGHNT, CDR2 FRNRAP, per germline. This CDR3 has 12 amino acids. Combining the CDR3 with reference TRBV12-5 and TRBJ1-1 gives the whole variable domain DARVTQTPRHKVTEMGQEVTMRCQPILGHNTVFWYRQTMMQGLELLAYFRNRAPLDDSGMPKDRFSAEMPDATLATLKIQPSEPRDSAVYFCASGPVLGEAFFGQGTRLTVV.

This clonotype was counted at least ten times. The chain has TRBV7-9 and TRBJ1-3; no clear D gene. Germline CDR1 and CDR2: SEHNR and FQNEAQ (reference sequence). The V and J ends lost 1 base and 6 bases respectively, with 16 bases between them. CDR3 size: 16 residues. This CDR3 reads CASSLGGPMIENTIYF. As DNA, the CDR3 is TGTGCCAGCAGCTTAGGAGGACCGATGATTGAAAACACCATATATTTT.

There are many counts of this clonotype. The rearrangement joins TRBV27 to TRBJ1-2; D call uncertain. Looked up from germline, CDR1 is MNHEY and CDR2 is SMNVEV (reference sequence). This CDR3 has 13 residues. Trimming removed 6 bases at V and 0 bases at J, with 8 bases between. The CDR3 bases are TGTGCCAGCAGCCGAACAGCTAACTATGGCTACACCTTC. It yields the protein CASSRTANYGYTF.

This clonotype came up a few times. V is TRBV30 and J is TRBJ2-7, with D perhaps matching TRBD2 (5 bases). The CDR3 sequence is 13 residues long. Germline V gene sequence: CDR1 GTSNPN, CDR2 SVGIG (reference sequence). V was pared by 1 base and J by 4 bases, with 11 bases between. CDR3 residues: CAWSGSGGYEQYF. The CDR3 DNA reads TGTGCCTGGAGTGGAAGTGGCGGGTACGAGCAGTACTTC. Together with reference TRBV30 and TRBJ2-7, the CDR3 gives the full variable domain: SQTIHQWPATLVQPVGSPLSLECTVEGTSNPNLYWYRQAAGRGLQLLFYSVGIGQISSEVPQNLSASRPQDRQFILSSKKLLLSDSGFYLCAWSGSGGYEQYFGPGTRLTVT.

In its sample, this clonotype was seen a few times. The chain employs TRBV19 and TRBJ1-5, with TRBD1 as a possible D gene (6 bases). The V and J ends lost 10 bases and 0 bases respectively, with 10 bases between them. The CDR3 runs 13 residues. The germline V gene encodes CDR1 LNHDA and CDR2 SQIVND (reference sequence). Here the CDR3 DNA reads TGTGCCACTGGGACAACTAGCAATCAGCCCCAGCATTTT. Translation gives CATGTTSNQPQHF.

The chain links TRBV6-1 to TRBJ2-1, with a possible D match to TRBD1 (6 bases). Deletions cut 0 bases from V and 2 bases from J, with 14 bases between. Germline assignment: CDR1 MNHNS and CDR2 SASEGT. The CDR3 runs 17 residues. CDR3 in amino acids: CASSEALVRGAYNEQFF. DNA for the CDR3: TGTGCCAGCAGTGAAGCGCTGGTCAGGGGAGCCTACAATGAGCAGTTCTTC.

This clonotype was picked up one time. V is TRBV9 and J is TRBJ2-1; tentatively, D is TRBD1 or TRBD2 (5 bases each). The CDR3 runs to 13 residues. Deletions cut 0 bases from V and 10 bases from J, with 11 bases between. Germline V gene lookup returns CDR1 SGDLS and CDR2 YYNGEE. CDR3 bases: TGTGCCAGCAGCGTAGGTGGGGGAACCGAGCAGTTCTTC. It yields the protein CASSVGGGTEQFF. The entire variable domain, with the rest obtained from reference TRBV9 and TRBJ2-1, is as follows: DSGVTQTPKHLITATGQRVTLRCSPRSGDLSVYWYQQSLDQGLQFLIQYYNGEERAKGNILERFSAQQFPDLHSELNLSSLELGDSALYFCASSVGGGTEQFFGPGTRLTVL.

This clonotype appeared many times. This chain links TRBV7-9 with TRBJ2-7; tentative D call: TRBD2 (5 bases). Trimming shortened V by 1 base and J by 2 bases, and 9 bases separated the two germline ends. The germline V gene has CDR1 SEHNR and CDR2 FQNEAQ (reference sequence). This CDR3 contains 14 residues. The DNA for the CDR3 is TGTGCCAGCAGCTTAGGTCGGGATGCCTACGAGCAGTACTTC. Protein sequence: CASSLGRDAYEQYF. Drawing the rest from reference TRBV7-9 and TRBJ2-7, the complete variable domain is DTGVSQNPRHKITKRGQNVTFRCDPISEHNRLYWYRQTLGQGPEFLTYFQNEAQLEKSRLLSDRFSAERPKGSFSTLEIQRTEQGDSAMYLCASSLGRDAYEQYFGPGTRLTVT.

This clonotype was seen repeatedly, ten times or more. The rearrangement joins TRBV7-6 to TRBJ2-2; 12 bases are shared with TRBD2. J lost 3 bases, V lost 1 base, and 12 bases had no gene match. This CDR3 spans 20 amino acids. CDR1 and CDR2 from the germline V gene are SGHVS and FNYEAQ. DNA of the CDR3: TGTGCCAGCAGCTTAGTTCTTGGACTAGCGGGATCGATTGACACCGGGGAGCTGTTTTTT. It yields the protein CASSLVLGLAGSIDTGELFF.

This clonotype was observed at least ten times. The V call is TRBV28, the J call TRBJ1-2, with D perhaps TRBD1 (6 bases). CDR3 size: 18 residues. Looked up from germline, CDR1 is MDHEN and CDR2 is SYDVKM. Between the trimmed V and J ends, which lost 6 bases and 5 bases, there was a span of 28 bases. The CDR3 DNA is TGTGCCAGCAGCACTCCTCGTGAGCCCTCAGGGGCAGGGTATGGCTACACCTTC. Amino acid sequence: CASSTPREPSGAGYGYTF.

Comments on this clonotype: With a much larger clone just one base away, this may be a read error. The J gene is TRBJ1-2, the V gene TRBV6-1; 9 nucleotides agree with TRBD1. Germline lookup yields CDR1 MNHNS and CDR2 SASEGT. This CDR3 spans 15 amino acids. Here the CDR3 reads CASSGTGTVYYGCTF. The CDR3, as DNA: TGTGCCAGCTCCGGGACAGGGACCGTTTACTATGGCTGCACCTTC.

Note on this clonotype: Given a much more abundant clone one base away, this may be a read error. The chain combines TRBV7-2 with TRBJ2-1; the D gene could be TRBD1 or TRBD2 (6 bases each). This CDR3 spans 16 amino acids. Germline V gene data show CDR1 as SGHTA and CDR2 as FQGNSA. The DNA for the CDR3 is TGTGCCGGCAGCTTAGTGGTCGGGAGCCAGGGGAATGAGCAGTTCTTC. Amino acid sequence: CAGSLVVGSQGNEQFF.

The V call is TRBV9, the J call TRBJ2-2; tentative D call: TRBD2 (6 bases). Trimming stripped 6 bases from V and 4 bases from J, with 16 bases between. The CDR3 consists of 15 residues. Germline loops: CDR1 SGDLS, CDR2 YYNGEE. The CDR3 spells CASNPTGVSTGELFF. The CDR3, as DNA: TGTGCCAGCAACCCAACGGGAGTCTCCACCGGGGAGCTGTTTTTT. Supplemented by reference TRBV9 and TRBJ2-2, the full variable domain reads DSGVTQTPKHLITATGQRVTLRCSPRSGDLSVYWYQQSLDQGLQFLIQYYNGEERAKGNILERFSAQQFPDLHSELNLSSLELGDSALYFCASNPTGVSTGELFFGEGSRLTVL.

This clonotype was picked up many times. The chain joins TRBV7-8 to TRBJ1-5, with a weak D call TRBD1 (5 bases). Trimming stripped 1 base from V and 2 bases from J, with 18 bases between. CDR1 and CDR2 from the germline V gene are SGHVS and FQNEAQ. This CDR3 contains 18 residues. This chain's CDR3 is CASSLVSPRAQGNQPQHF. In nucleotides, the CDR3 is TGTGCCAGCAGCTTAGTATCCCCCAGGGCGCAGGGCAATCAGCCCCAGCATTTT.

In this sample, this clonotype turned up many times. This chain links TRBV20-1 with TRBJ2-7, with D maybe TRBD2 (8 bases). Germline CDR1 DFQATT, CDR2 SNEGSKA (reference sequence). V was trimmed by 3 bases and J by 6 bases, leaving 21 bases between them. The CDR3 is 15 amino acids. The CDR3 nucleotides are TGCAGTGCTAGCCCAGGGGGTAGCGGGATAGTCGAGCAGTACTTC. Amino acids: CSASPGGSGIVEQYF.

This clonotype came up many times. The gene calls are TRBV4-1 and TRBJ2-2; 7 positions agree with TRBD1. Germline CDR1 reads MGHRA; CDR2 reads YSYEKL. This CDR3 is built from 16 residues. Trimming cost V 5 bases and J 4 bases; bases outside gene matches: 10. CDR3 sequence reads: CASSSVRRGTTGELFF. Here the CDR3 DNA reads TGCGCCAGCAGCTCAGTTCGCAGGGGGACCACCGGGGAGCTGTTTTTT.

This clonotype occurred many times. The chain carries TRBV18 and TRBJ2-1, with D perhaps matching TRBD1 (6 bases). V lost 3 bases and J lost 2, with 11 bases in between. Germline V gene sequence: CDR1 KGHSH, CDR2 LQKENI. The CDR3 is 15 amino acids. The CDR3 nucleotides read TGTGCCAGCTCACCCGCAGGGGACCCCTACAATGAGCAGTTCTTC. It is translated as CASSPAGDPYNEQFF.

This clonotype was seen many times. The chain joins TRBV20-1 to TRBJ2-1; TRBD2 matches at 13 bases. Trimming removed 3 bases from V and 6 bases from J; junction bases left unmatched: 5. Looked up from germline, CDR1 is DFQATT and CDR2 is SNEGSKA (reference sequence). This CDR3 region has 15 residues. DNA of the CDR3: TGCAGTGCTAGTCAGGGACTAGCGGGATCCAATGAGCAGTTCTTC. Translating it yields CSASQGLAGSNEQFF.

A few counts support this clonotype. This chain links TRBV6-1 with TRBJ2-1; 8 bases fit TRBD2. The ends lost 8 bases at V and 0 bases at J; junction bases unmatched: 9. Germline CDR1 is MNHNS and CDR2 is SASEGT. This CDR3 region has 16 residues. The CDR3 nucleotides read TGTGCCAGCGTCGCGGGAGGCCCTAGCTCCTACAATGAGCAGTTCTTC. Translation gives CASVAGGPSSYNEQFF.

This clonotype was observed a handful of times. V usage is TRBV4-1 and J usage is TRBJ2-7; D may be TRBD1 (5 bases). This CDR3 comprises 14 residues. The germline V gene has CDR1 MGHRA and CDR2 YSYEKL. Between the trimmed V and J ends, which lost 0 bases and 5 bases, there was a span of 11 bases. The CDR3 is CASSQDRVTDEQYF. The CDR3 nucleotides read TGCGCCAGCAGCCAAGACAGGGTGACGGACGAGCAGTACTTC.

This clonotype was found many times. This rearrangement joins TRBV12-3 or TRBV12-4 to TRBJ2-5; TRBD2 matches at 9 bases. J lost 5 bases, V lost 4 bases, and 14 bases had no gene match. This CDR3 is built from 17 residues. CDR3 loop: CASSSPPWREGFETQYF. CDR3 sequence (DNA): TGTGCCAGCAGTTCACCGCCCTGGCGGGAGGGCTTTGAGACCCAGTACTTC.